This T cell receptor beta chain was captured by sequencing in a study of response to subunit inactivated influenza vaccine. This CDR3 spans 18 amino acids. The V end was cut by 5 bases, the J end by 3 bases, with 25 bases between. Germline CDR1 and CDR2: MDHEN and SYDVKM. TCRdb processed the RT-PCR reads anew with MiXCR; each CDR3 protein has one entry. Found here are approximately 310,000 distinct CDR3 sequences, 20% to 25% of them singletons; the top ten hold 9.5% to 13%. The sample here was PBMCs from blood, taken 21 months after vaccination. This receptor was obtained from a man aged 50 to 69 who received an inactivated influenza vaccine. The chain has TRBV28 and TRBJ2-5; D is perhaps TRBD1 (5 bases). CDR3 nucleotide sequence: TGTGCCAGCAGTGTGCCCAGGGAACTTCCTGGAAGCGAAGAGACCCAGTACTTC. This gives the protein CASSVPRELPGSEETQYF.